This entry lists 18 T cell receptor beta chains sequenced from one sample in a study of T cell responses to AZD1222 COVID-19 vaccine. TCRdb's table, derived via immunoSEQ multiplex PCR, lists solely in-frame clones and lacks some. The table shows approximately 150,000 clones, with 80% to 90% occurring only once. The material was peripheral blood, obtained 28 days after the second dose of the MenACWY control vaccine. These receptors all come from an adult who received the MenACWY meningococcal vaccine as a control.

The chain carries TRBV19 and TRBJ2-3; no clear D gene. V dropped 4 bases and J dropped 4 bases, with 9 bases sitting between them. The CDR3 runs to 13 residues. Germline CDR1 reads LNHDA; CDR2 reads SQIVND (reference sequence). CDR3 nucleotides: TGTGCCAGTAGTAGCCGGCTCCCAGATACGCAGTATTTT. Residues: CASSSRLPDTQYF.

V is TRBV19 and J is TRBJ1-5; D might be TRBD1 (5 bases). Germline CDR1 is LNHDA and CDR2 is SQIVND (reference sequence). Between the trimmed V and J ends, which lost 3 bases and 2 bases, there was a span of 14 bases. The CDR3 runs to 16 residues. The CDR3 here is CASSMWGLPGNQPQHF. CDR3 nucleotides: TGTGCCAGTAGTATGTGGGGCCTGCCCGGCAATCAGCCCCAGCATTTT.

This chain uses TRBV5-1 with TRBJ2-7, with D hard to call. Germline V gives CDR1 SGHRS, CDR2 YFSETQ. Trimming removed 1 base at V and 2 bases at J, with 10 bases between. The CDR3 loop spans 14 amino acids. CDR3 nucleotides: TGCGCCAGCAGCTTGTCTGGAGAGGCCTACGAGCAGTACTTC. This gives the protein CASSLSGEAYEQYF.

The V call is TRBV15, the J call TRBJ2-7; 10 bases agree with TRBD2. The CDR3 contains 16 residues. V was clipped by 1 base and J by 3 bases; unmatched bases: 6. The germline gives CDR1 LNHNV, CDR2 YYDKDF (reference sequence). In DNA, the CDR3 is TGTGCCACCAGCAGAGCTAGCGGGAGTGCTATCTACGAGCAGTACTTC. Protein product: CATSRASGSAIYEQYF.

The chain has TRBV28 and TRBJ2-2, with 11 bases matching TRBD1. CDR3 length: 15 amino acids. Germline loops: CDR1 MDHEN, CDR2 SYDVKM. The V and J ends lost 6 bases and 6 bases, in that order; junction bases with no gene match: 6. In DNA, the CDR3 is TGTGCCAGCAGACCGGGACAGGGGGTGCCCGGGGAGCTGTTTTTT. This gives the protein CASRPGQGVPGELFF.

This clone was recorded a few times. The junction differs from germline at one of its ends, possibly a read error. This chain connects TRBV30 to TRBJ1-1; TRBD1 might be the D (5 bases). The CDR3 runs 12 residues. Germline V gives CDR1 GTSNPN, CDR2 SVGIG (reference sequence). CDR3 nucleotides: TGTGCCCGGAGTCAGGGGAACACTGAAGCTTTCTTT. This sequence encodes CARSQGNTEAFF.

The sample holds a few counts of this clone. CDR3 protein: CASSPTSGVNTGELFF. The CDR3 DNA follows: TGCGCCAGCAGCCCGACTAGCGGGGTTAACACCGGGGAGCTGTTTTTT. The V and J genes are TRBV10-1 and TRBJ2-2, with 11 bases lining up with TRBD2. V was clipped by 6 bases and J by 2 bases; unmatched bases: 5. The CDR3 totals 16 residues. Germline loops: CDR1 WNHNN, CDR2 SYGVQD (reference sequence).

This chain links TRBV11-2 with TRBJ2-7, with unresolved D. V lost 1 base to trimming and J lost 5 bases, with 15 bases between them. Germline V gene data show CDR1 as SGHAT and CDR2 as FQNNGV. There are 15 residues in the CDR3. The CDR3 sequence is CASSLATVGKNEQYF. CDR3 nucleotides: TGTGCCAGCAGCTTAGCCACAGTAGGGAAAAACGAGCAGTACTTC.

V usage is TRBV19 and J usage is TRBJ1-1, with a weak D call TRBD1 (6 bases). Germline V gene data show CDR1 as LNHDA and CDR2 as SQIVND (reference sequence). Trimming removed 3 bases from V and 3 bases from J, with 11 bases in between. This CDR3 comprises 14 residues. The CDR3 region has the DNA TGTGCCAGTAGTATCGGGGGGGCGGACACTGAAGCTTTCTTT. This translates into CASSIGGADTEAFF.

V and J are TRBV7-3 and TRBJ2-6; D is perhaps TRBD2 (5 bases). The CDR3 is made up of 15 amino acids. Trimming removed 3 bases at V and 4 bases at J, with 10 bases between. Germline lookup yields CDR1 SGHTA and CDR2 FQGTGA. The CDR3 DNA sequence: TGTGCCAGCAGCTTCCGGGGAACAGGGGCCAACGTCCTGACTTTC. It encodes CASSFRGTGANVLTF.

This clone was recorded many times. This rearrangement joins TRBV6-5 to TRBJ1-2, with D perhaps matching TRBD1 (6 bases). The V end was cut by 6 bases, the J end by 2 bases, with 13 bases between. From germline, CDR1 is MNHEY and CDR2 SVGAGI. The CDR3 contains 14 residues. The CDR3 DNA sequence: TGTGCCAGCAGGGGGGCAGGGATCAACTATGGCTACACCTTC. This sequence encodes CASRGAGINYGYTF.

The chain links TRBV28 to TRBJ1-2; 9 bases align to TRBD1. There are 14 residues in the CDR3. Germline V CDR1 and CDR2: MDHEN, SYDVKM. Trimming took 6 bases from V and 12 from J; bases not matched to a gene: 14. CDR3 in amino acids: CASSLGQGGTRDTF. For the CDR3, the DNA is TGTGCCAGCAGCCTGGGACAGGGAGGGACAAGGGACACCTTC.

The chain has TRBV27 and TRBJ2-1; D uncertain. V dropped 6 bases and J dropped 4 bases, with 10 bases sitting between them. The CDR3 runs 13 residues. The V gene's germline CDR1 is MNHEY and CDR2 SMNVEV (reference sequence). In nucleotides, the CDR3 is TGTGCCAGCAGCCCCCGTCTTTACAATGAGCAGTTCTTC. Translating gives CASSPRLYNEQFF.

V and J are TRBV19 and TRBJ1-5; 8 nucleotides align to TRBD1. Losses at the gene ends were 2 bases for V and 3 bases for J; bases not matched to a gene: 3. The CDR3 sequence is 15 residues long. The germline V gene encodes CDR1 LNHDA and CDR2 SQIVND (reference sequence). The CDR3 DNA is TGTGCCAGTAGTATAACGCAGGGGGCCAATCAGCCCCAGCATTTT. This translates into CASSITQGANQPQHF.

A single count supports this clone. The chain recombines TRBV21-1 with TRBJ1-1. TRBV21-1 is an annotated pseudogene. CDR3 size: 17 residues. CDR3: CASSKNQEFGRDTEAFF. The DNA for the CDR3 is TGTGCCAGCAGCAAAAACCAGGAATTCGGTAGGGACACTGAAGCTTTCTTT.

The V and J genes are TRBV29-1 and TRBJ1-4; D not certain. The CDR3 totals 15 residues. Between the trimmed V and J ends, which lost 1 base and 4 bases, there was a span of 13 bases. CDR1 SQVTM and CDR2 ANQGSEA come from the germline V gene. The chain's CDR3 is CSVEGRSDLNEKLFF. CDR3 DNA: TGCAGCGTTGAAGGTCGGTCTGACCTTAATGAAAAACTGTTTTTT.

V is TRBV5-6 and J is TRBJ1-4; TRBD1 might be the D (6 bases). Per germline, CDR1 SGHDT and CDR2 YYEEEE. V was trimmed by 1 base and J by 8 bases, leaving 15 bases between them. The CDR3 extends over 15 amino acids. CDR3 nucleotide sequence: TGTGCCAGCAGCTTGTTAGGCAGGGGTTGGGAAAAACTGTTTTTT. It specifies CASSLLGRGWEKLFF.

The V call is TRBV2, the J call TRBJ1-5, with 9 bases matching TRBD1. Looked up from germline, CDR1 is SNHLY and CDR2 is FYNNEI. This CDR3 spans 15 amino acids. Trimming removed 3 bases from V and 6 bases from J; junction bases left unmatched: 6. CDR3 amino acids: CASSDGQGTGQPQHF. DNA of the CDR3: TGTGCCAGCAGTGACGGACAGGGGACAGGTCAGCCCCAGCATTTT.